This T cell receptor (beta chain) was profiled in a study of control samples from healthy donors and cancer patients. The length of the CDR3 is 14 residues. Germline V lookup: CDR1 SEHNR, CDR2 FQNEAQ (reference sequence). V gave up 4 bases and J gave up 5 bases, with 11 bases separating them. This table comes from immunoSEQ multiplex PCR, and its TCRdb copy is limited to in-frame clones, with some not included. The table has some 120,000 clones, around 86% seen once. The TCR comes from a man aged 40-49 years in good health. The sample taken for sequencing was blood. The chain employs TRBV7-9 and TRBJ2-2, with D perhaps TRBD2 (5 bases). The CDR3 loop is CASSSLRRTGELFF. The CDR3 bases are TGTGCCAGCAGCTCCCTTAGGAGGACCGGGGAGCTGTTTTTT.